This T cell receptor beta chain was sequenced during a study of shared clonotypes between healthy human individuals. Study-wide results and caveats: Between a handful of donors, naive CD4 clonotypes were shared at a level of about 5%.

Germline V gene data show CDR1 as ENHRY and CDR2 as SYGVKD. Losses at the gene ends were 6 bases for V and 5 bases for J; bases not matched to a gene: 15. The CDR3 is 16 amino acids. Clones were read by immunoSEQ multiplex PCR, and TCRdb kept only the in-frame ones, dropping some. This table has some 2.3 million clones, approximately 95% appearing once. This clone was detected only once. No antigen is known for it. Donors were healthy HIV-negative adults without recently reported acute infections or vaccinations. This chain joins TRBV10-3 and TRBJ2-7; 8 bases align to TRBD1. The sample comprised naive CD4+ T cells from PBMCs. Subset specified: CD45RA+ positively selected. The receptor's source is a man between 18 and 29 years old in good health. Some clones in this sample may be carry-over from other donors' samples. The CDR3 spells CAISTYLWGQENEQYF. The DNA for the CDR3 is TGTGCCATCAGCACCTACCTTTGGGGACAGGAAAACGAGCAGTACTTC.